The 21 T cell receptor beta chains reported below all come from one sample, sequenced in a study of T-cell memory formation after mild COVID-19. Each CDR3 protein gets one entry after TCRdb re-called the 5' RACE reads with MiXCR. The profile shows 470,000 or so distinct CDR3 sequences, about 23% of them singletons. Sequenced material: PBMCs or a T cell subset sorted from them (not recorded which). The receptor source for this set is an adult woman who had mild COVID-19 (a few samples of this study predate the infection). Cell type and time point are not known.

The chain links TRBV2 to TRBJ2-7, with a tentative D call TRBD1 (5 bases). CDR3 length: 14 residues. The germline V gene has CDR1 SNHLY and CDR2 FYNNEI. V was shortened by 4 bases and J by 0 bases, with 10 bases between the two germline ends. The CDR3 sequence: CASSGTLRSYEQYF. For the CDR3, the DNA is TGTGCCAGCAGTGGGACACTTCGCTCCTACGAGCAGTACTTC.

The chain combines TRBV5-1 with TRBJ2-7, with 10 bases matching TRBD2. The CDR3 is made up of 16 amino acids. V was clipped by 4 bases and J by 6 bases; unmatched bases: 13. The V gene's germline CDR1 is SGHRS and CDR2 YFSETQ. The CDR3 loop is CASSRETLAGAGEQYF. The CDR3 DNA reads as TGCGCCAGCAGCCGAGAGACGCTAGCGGGGGCTGGCGAGCAGTACTTC.

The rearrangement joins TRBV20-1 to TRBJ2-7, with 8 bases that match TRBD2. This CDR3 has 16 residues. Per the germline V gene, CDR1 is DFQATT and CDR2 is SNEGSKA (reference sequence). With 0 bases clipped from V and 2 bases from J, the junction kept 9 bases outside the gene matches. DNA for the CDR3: TGCAGTGCTAGAGATATGTTAGCGGGGTTTACCTACGAGCAGTACTTC. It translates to CSARDMLAGFTYEQYF.

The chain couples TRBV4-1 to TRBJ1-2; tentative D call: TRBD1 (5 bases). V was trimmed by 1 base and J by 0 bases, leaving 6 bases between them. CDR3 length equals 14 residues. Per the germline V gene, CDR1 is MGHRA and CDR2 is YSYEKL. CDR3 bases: TGCGCCAGCAGCCAAGGACAGTCTAACTATGGCTACACCTTC. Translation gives CASSQGQSNYGYTF.

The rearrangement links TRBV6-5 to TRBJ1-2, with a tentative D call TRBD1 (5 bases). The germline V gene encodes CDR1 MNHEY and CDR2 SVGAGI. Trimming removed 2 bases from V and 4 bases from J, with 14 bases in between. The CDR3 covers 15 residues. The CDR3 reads CASSYGGRGLYGYTF. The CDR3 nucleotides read TGTGCCAGCAGTTACGGCGGGCGGGGACTCTATGGCTACACCTTC.

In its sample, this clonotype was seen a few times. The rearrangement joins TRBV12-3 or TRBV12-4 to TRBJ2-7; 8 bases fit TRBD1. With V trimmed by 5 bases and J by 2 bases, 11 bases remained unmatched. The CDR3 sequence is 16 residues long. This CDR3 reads CASSQSRDRSTYEQYF. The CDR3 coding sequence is TGTGCCAGCAGTCAAAGCCGGGACAGGAGCACCTACGAGCAGTACTTC.

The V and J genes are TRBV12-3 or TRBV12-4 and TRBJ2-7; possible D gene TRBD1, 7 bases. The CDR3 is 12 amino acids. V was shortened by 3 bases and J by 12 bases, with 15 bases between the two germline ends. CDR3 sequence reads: CASSLRDRGRYF. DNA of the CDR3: TGTGCCAGCAGTTTGCGGGACAGAGGGCGGTACTTC.

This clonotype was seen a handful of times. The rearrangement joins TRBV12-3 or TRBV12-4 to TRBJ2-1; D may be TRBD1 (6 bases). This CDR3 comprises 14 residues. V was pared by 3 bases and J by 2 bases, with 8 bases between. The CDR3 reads CASSFTGPYNEQFF. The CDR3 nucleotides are TGTGCCAGCAGTTTTACAGGGCCCTACAATGAGCAGTTCTTC.

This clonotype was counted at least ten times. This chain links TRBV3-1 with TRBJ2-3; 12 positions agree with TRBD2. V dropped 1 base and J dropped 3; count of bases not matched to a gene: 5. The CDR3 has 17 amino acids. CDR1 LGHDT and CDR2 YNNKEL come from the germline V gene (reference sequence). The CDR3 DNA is TGTGCCAGCAGCCAAGGAACTAGCGGGAGGTCAACAGATACGCAGTATTTT. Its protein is CASSQGTSGRSTDTQYF.

The CDR3 sequence is CASRSGPAYEQYF. The CDR3 DNA follows: TGTGCCAGCAGATCCGGGCCCGCCTACGAGCAGTACTTC. The chain employs TRBV7-2 and TRBJ2-7, with D uncertain. Germline V gene data show CDR1 as SGHTA and CDR2 as FQGNSA. V was shortened by 6 bases and J by 2 bases, with 11 bases between the two germline ends. The CDR3 sequence is 13 residues long.

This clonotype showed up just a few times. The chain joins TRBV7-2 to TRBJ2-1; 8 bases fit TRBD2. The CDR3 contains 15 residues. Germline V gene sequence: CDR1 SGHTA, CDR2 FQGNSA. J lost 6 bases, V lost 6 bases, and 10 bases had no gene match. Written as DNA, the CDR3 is TGTGCCAGCAGGACTCCGGGTCGGGGGGGCAATGAGCAGTTCTTC. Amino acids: CASRTPGRGGNEQFF.

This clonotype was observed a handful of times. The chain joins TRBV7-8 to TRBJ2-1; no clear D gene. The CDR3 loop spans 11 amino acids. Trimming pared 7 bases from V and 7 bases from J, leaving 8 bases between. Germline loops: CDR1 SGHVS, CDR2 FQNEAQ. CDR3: CASMDGNEQFF. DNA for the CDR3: TGTGCCAGCATGGACGGGAATGAGCAGTTCTTC.

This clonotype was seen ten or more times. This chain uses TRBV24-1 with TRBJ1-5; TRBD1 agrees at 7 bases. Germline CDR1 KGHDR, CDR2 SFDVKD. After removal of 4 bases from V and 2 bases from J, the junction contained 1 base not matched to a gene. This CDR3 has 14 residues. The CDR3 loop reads CATSDGQGNQPQHF. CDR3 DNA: TGTGCCACCAGTGACGGACAGGGCAATCAGCCCCAGCATTTT.

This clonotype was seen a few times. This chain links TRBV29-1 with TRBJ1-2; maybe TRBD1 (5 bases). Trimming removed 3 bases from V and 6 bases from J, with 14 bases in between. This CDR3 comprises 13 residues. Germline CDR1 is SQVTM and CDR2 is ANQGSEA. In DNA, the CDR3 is TGCAGCGTTGAGGGTCCGGGGGTGAATGGCTACACCTTC. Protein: CSVEGPGVNGYTF.

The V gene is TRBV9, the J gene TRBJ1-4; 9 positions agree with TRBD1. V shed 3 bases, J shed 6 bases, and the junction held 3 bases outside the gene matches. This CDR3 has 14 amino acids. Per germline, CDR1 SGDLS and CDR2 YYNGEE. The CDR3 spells CASSAWTGDEKLFF. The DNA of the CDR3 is TGTGCCAGCAGCGCCTGGACAGGGGATGAAAAACTGTTTTTT.

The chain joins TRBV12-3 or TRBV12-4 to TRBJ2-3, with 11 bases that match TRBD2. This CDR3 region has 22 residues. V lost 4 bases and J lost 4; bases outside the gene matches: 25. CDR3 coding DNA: TGTGCCAGCAGTTCAATAGCGGGGGGGGCCGATTACATACGGTCCCGCTCAGATACGCAGTATTTT. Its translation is CASSSIAGGADYIRSRSDTQYF.

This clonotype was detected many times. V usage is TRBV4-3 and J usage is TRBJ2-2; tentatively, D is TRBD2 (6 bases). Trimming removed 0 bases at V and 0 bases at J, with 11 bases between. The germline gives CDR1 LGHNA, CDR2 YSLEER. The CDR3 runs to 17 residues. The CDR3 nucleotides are TGCGCCAGCAGCCAAGATCGGTTAGCGGCGAACACCGGGGAGCTGTTTTTT. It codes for CASSQDRLAANTGELFF.

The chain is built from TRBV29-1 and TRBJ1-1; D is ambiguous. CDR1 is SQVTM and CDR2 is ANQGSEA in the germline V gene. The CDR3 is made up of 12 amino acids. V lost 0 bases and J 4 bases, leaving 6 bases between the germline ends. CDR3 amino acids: CSVEDFPTEAFF. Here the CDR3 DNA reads TGCAGCGTTGAAGATTTTCCCACTGAAGCTTTCTTT.

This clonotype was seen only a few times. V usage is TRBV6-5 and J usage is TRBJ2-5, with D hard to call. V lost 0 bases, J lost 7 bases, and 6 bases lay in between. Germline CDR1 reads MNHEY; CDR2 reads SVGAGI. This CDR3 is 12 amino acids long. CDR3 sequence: CASSYSHGTQYF. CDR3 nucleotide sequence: TGTGCCAGCAGTTACTCTCACGGGACCCAGTACTTC.

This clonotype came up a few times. The chain's CDR3 is CASSDSPSGVDNEQFF. The CDR3 DNA is TGCGCCAGCAGTGACTCGCCGAGCGGAGTTGACAATGAGCAGTTCTTC. This chain connects TRBV4-3 to TRBJ2-1, with a possible D match to TRBD2 (5 bases). Germline assignment: CDR1 LGHNA and CDR2 YSLEER. V shed 6 bases and J shed 5 bases, with 20 bases lying between them. The CDR3 is 16 residues long.

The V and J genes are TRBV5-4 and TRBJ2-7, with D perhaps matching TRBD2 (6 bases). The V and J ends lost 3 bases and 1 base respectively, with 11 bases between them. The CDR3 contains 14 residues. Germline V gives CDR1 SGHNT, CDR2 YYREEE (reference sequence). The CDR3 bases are TGTGCCAGCAGCTCGGGGGACCGATCCTACGAGCAGTACTTC. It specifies CASSSGDRSYEQYF. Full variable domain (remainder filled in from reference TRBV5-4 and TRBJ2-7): ETGVTQSPTHLIKTRGQQVTLRCSSQSGHNTVSWYQQALGQGPQFIFQYYREEENGRGNFPPRFSGLQFPNYSSELNVNALELDDSALYLCASSSGDRSYEQYFGPGTRLTVT.